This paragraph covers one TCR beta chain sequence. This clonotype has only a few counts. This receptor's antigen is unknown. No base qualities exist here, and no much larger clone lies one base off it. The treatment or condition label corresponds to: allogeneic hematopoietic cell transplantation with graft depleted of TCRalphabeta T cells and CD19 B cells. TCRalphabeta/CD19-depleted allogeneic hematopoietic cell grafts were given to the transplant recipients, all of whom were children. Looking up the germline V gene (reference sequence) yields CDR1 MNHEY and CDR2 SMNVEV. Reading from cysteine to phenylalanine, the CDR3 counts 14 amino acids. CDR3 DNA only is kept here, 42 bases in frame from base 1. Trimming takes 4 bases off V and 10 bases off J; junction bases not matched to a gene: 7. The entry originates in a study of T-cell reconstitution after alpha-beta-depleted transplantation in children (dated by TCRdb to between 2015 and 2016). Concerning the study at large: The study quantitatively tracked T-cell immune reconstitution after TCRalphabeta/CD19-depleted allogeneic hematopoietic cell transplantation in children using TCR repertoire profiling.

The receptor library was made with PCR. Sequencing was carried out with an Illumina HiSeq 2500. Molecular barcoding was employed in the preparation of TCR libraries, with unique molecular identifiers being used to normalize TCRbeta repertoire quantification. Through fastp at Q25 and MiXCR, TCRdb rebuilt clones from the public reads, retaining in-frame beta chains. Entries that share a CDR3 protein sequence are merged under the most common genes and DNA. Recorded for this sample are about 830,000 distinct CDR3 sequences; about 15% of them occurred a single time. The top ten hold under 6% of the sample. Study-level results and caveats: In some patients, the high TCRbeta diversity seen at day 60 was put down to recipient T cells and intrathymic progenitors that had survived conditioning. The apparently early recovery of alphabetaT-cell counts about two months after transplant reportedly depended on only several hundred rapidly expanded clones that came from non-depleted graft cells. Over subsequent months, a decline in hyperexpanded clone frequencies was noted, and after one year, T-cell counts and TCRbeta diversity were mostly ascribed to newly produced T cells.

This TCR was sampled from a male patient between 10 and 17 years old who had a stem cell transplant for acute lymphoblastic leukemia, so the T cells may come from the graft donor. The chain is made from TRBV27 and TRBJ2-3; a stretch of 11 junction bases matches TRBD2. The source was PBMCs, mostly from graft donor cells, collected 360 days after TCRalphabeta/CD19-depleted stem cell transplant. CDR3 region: CASSSVTSGSSQYF. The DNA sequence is TGTGCCAGCAGTTCAGTAACTAGCGGGAGCTCGCAGTATTTT.